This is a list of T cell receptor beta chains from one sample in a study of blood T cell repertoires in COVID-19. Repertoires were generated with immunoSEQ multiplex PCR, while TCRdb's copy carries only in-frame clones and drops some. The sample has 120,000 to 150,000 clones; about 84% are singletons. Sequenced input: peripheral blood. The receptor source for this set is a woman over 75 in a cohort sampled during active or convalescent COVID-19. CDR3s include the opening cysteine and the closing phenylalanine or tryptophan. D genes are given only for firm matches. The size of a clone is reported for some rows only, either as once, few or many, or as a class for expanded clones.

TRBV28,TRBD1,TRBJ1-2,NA,CASSSGQGMVGYTF
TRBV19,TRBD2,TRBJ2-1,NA,CASSTQRGGHNEQFF
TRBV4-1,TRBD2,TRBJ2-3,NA,CASSPGGGTDTQYF
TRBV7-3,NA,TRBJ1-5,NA,CARGPNQPQHF
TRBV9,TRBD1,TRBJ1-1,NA,CASSVVSGQVEAFF
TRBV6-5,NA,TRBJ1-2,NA,CASNGFDYGYTF
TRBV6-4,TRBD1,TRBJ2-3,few,CASRRTGGTDTQYF
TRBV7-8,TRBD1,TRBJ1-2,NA,CASSPRRDRGFNYGYTF
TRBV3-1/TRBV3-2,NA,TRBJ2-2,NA,CASSQLNTGELFF
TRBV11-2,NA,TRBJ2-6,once,CASSLRTSGANVLTF
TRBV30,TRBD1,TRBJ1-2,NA,CAWSVQGARRSYGYTF
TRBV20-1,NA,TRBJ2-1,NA,CSASEGHNEQFF
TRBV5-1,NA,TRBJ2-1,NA,CASSLAAGSYNEQFF
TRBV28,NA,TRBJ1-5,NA,CASSSQEPQHF
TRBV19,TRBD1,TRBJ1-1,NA,CASSTGTAQDTEAFF
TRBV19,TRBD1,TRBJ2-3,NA,CASSIDRGTDTQYF
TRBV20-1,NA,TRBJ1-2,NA,CSASTGYDYGYTF
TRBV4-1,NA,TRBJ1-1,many,CASSSSRTDLNTEAFF
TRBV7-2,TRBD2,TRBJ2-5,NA,CASSLEPGGSQYF
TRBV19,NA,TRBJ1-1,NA,CASRRTEAVTEAFF
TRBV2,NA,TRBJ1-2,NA,CASTYFGLNPDYGYTF
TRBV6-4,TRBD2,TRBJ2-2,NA,CASSSSGGASGTGELFF
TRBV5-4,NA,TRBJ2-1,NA,CASSPNPSDEQFF
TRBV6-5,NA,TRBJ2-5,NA,CASSVGLRETQYF
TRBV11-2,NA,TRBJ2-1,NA,CASSPRARVAYNEQFF
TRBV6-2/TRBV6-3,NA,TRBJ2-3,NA,CASSRPPGVYTDTQYF
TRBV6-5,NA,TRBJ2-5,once,CASSPNHFSGDGYF
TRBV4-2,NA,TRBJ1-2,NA,CASSQDLSGSGYGYTF
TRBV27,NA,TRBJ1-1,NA,CASSFVGGDYTEAFF
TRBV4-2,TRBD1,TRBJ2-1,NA,CASSDRDRGLDEQFF
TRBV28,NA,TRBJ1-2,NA,CASSSYHSSYGYTF
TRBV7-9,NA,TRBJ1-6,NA,CASSWEEWSPLHF
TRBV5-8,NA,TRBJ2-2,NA,CASSDDRGRGFHTGELFF
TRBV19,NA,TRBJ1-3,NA,CASSMGVSGNTIYF
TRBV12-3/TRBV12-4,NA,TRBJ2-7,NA,CASSLRVPGEQYF
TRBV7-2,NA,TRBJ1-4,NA,CASSRLGGLGEKLFF
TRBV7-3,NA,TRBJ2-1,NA,CASSPTMNEQFF
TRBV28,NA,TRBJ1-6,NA,CASSLPTGWGNSPLHF
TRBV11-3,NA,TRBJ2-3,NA,CASSQTGTSTDTQYF
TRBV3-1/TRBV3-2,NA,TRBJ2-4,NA,CASSQAGQTKNIQYF
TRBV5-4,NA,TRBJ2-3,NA,CASSFGGRAGGTQYF
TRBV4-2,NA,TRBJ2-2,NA,CASSQDTGRANTGELFF
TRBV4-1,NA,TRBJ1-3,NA,CASSRKWQAPGSGNTIYF
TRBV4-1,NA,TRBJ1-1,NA,CASSQEAGQGTEAFF
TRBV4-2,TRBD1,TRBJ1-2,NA,CASSHLRQGAWGYTF
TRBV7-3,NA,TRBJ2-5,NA,CASSLMHSSPETQYF
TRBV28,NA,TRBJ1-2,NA,CASSLNRRSDGYTF
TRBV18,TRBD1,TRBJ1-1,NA,CASSRQGRNTEAFF
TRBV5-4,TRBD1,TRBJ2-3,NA,CASSEGQGATADTQYF
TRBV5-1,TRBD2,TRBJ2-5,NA,CASSLAASGGETQYF
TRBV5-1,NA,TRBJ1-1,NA,CASATDSDTEAFF
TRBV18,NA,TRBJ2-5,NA,CASSQGQRETQYF
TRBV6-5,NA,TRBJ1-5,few,CASGRGLSDQPQHF